This T cell receptor beta chain is drawn from a study of blood T cell repertoires in COVID-19. Original methodology: Scientists estimated how many nucleated cells there were by amplifying reference gene primers. Measured with immunoSEQ multiplex PCR; TCRdb has only the in-frame clones, and not every one. The DNA gave D and trimming, while V, J and clone size come from that table. The sample contains around 230,000 clones, 86% of which appear only once. The CDR3 runs to 15 residues. Trimming shortened V by 4 bases and J by 3 bases, and 16 bases separated the two germline ends. The germline gives CDR1 MNHEY, CDR2 SMNVEV (reference sequence).

V and J are TRBV27 and TRBJ2-7; maybe TRBD2 (5 bases). The sequencing sample was made of peripheral blood. The source is a middle-aged man with COVID-19, enrolled during active disease. The CDR3 sequence: CASSSRVQLIYEQYF. Written as DNA, the CDR3 is TGTGCCAGCAGTTCGAGGGTACAGTTAATCTACGAGCAGTACTTC.